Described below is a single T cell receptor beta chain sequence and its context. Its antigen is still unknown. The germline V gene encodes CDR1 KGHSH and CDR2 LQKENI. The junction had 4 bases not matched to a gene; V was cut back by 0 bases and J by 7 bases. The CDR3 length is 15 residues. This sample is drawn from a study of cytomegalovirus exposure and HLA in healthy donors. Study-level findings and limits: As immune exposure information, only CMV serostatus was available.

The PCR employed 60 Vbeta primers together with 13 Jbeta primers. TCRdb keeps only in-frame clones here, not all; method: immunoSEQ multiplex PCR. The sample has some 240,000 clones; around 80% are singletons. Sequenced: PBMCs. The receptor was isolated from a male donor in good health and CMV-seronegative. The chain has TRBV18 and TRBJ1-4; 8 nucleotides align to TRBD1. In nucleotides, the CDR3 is TGTGCCAGCTCACCACCGTCAGGGGGCTTTGAAAAACTGTTTTTT. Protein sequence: CASSPPSGGFEKLFF.